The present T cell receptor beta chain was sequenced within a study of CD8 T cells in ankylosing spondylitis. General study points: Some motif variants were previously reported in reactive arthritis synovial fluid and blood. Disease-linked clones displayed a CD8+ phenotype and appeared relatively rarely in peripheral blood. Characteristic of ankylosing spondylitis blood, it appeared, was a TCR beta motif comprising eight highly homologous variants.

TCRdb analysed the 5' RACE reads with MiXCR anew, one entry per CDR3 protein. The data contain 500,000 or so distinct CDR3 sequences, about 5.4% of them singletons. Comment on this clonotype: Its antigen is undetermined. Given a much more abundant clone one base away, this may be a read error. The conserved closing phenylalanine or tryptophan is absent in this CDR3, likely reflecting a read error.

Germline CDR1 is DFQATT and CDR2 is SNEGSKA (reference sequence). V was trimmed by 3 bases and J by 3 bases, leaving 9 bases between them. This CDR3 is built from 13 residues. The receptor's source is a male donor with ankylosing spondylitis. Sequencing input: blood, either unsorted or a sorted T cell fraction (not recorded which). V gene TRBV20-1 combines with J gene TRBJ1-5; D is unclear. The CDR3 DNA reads TGCAGTGCTAGTACGACGGACAATCAGCCCCAGCATTCT. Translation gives CSASTTDNQPQHS.